This passage covers 5 T cell receptor beta chains from one sample sequenced in a study of cytomegalovirus exposure and HLA in healthy donors. Vbeta (60) and Jbeta (13) primers were used in the PCR. Produced via immunoSEQ multiplex PCR; TCRdb's table is partial and in-frame only. The sample lists some 200,000 clones, over 75% seen once, with roughly 0.098% in the top ten. The sample was PBMCs. The receptor source for this set is a boy aged 2 to 10 in good health and CMV-seronegative.

The V and J genes are TRBV25-1 and TRBJ2-2, with D perhaps matching TRBD1 (6 bases). The germline V gene encodes CDR1 MGHDK and CDR2 SYGVNS. Deletions cut 1 base from V and 6 bases from J, with 12 bases between. The CDR3 runs 15 residues. The CDR3 bases are TGTGCCAGCAGTGAATTTGGGGGCTTTTCCGGGGAGCTGTTTTTT. Translation: CASSEFGGFSGELFF.

The DNA for the CDR3 is TGTGCCAGCAGTGGGACTAGCGGGAGAGAGACCCAGTACTTC. Encoded protein: CASSGTSGRETQYF. This chain uses TRBV11-2 with TRBJ2-5, with TRBD2 matching over 14 bases. Germline V CDR1 and CDR2: SGHAT, FQNNGV. With V trimmed by 6 bases and J by 4 bases, 1 base remained unmatched. The CDR3 spans 14 residues.

V usage is TRBV10-3 and J usage is TRBJ1-1; D possibly corresponds to TRBD1 (6 bases). The V and J ends lost 6 bases and 1 base respectively, with 9 bases between them. Germline V lookup: CDR1 ENHRY, CDR2 SYGVKD. CDR3 length: 13 amino acids. The CDR3 DNA follows: TGTGCCATCAGCCAGGGGCGGAACACTGAAGCTTTCTTT. Its translation: CAISQGRNTEAFF.

This sequence joins TRBV19 and TRBJ1-5; D is unresolved. This CDR3 has 13 residues. CDR1 and CDR2 (germline): LNHDA, SQIVND (reference sequence). Between the trimmed V and J ends, which lost 6 bases and 5 bases, there was a span of 11 bases. CDR3 DNA sequence: TGTGCCAGTAGGGCCGGTCGGGATCAGCCCCAGCATTTT. It is translated as CASRAGRDQPQHF.

The V and J genes are TRBV6-1 and TRBJ1-2; 10 nucleotides agree with TRBD1. From germline, CDR1 is MNHNS and CDR2 SASEGT. The CDR3 is made up of 15 amino acids. V lost 7 bases, J lost 3 bases, and 8 bases stayed unmatched. CDR3 coding DNA: TGTGCCAGCATCCCCGGGGACAGGGGAGACTATGGCTACACCTTC. This translates into CASIPGDRGDYGYTF.